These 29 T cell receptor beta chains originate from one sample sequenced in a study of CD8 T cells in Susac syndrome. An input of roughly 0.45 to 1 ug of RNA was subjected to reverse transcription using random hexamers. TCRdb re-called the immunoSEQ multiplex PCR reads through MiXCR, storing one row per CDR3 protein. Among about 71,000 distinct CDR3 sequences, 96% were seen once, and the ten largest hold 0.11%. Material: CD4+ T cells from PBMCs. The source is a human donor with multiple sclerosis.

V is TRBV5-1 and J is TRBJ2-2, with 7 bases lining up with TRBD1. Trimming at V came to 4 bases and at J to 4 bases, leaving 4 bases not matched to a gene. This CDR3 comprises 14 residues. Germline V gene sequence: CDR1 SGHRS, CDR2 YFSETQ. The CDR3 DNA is TGCGCCAGCAGCACAGGGGCGATCACCGGGGAGCTGTTTTTT. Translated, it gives CASSTGAITGELFF.

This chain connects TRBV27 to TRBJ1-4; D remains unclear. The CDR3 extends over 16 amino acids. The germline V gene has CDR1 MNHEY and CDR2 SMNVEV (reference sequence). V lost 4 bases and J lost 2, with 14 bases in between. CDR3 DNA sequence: TGTGCCAGCAGTTCCTCCTCGGGTAGGACTAATGAAAAACTGTTTTTT. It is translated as CASSSSSGRTNEKLFF.

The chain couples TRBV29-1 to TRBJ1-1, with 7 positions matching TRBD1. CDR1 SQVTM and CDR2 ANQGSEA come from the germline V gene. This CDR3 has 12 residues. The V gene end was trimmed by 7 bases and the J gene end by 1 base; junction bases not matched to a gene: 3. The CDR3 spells CSARTGNTEAFF. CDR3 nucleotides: TGCAGCGCCCGGACAGGGAACACTGAAGCTTTCTTT. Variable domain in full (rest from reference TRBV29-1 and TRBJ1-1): SAVISQKPSRDICQRGTSLTIQCQVDSQVTMMFWYRQQPGQSLTLIATANQGSEATYESGFVIDKFPISRPNLTFSTLTVSNMSPEDSSIYLCSARTGNTEAFFGQGTRLTVV.

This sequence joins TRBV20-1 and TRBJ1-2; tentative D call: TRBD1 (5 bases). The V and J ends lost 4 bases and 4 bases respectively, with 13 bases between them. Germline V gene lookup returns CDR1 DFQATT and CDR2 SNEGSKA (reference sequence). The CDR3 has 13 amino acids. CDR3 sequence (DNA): TGCAGTGCTAAACCTGGGCAGGGCTATGGCTACACCTTC. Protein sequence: CSAKPGQGYGYTF.

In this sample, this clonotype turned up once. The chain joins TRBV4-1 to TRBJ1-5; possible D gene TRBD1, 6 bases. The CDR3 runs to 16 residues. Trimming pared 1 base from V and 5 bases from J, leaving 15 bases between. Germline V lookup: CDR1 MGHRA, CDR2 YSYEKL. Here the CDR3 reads CASSQGWGADDQPQHF. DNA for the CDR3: TGCGCCAGCAGCCAAGGGTGGGGGGCGGACGATCAGCCCCAGCATTTT.

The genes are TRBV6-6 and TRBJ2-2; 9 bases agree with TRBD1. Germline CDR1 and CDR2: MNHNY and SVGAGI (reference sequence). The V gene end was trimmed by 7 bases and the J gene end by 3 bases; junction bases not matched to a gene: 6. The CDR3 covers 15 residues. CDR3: CASKNRDRDTGELFF. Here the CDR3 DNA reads TGTGCCAGCAAGAACCGGGACAGGGACACCGGGGAGCTGTTTTTT.

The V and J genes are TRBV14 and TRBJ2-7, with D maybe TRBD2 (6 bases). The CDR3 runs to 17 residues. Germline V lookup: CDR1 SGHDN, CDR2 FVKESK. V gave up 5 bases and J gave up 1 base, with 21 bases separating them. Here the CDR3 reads CASSKVRRRDSSYEQYF. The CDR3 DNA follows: TGTGCCAGCAGCAAAGTGAGGAGGAGGGATTCATCCTACGAGCAGTACTTC. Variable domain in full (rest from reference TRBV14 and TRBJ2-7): EAGVTQFPSHSVIEKGQTVTLRCDPISGHDNLYWYRRVMGKEIKFLLHFVKESKQDESGMPNNRFLAERTGGTYSTLKVQPAELEDSGVYFCASSKVRRRDSSYEQYFGPGTRLTVT.

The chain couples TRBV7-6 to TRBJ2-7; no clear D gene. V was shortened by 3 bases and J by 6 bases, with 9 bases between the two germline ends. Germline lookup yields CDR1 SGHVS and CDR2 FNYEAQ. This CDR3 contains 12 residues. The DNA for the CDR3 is TGTGCCAGCAGCTTTGACGGGCGCGAGCAGTACTTC. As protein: CASSFDGREQYF.

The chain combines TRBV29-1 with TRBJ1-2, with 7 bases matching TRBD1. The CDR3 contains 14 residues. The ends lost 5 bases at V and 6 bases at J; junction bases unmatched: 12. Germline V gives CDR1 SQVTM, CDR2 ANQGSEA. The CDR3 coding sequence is TGCAGCGTTTTCCCTTGGACAGGTCAGAATGGCTACACCTTC. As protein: CSVFPWTGQNGYTF.

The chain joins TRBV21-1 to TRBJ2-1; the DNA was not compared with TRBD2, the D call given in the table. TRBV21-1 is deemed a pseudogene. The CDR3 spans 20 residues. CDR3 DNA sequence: TGTGCCAGCAGCAAAGAGGGTGTCGGACTAGCGGTTGTGTTCAACAATGAGCAGTTCTTC. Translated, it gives CASSKEGVGLAVVFNNEQFF.

CDR3 residues: CASNRHGTRVFF. The DNA of the CDR3 is TGTGCCAGCAATCGTCACGGCACTAGGGTGTTCTTC. The V gene is TRBV12-3 or TRBV12-4, the J gene TRBJ2-1, with D possibly matching TRBD2 (5 bases). Trimming stripped 7 bases from V and 15 bases from J, with 19 bases between. The CDR3 has 12 amino acids.

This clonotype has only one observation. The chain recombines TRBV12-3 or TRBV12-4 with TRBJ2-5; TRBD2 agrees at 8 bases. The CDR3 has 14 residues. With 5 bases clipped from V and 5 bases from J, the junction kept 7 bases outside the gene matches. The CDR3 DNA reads TGTGCCAGCAGTCTCGGGGGGGCTCGGGAGACCCAGTACTTC. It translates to CASSLGGARETQYF.

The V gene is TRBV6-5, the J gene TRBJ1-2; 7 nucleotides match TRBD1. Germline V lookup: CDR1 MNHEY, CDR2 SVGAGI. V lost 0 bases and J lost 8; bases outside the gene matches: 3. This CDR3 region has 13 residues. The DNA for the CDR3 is TGTGCCAGCAGTTACTCGAGGGGGCACGGCTACACCTTC. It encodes CASSYSRGHGYTF.

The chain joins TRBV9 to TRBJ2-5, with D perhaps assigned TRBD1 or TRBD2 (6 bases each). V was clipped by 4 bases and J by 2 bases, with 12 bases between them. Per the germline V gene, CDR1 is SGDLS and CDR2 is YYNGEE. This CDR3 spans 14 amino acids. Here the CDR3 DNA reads TGTGCCAGCAGCTTTCGGGGGCAGCAAGAGACCCAGTACTTC. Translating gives CASSFRGQQETQYF.

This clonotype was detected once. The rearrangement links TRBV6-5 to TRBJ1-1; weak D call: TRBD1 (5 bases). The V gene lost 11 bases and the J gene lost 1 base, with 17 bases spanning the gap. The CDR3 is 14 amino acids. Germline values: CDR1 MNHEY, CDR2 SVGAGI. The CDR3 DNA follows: TGTGCCGAACCAGTCGGGGCCTGGAACACTGAAGCTTTCTTT. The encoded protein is CAEPVGAWNTEAFF.

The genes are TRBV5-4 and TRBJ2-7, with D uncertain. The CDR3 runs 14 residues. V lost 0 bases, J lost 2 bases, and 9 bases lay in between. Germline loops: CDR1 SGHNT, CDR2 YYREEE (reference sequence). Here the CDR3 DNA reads TGTGCCAGCAGCTTGGGTGGCAGCACCTACGAGCAGTACTTC. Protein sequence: CASSLGGSTYEQYF.

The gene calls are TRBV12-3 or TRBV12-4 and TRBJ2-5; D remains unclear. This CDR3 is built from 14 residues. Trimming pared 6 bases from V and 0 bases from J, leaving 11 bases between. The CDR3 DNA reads TGTGCCAGCAGGTCGAGAGAGTACCAAGAGACCCAGTACTTC. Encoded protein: CASRSREYQETQYF.

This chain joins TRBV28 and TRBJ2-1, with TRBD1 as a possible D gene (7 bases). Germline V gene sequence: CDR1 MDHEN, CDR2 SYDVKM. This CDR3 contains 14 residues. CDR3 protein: CASWGDSSYNEQFF. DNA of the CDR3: TGTGCTAGCTGGGGGGACAGCTCCTACAATGAGCAGTTCTTC.

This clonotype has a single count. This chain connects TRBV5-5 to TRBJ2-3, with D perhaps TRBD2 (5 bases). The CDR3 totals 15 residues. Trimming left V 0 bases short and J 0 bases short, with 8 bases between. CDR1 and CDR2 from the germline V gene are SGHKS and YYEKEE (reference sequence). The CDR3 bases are TGTGCCAGCAGCTTGGCCCCGGGAAGCACAGATACGCAGTATTTT. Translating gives CASSLAPGSTDTQYF.

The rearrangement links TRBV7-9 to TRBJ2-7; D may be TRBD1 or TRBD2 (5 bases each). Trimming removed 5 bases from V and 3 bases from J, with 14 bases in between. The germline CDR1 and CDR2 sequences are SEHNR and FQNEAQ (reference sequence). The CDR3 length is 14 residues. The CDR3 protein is CASSLRDASYEQYF. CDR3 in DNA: TGTGCCAGCAGCCTACGGGACGCTAGCTACGAGCAGTACTTC.

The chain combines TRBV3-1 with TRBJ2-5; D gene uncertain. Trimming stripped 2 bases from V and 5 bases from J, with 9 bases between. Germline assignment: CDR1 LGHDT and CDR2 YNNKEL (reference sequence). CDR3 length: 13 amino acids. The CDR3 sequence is CASSQWSRETQYF. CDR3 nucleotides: TGTGCCAGCAGCCAATGGTCGCGGGAGACCCAGTACTTC.

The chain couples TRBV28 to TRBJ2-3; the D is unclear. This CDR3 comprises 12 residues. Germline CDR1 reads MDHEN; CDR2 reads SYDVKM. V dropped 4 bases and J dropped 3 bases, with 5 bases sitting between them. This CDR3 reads CASSSGTDTQYF. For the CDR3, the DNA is TGTGCCAGCAGTTCCGGGACAGATACGCAGTATTTT.

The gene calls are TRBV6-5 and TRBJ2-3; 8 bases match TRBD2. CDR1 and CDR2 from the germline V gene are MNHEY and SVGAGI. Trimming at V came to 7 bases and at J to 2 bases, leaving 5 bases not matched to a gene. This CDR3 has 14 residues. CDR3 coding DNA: TGTGCCAGCAAGGAGCGGGGGATCACAGATACGCAGTATTTT. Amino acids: CASKERGITDTQYF.

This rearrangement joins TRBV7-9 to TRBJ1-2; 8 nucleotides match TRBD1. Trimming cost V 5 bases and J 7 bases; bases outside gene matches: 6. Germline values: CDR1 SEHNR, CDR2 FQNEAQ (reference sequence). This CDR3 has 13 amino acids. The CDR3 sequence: CASSPGGRGGYTF. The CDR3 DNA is TGTGCCAGCAGCCCAGGGGGCAGGGGTGGCTACACCTTC. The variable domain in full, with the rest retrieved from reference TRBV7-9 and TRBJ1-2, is DTGVSQNPRHKITKRGQNVTFRCDPISEHNRLYWYRQTLGQGPEFLTYFQNEAQLEKSRLLSDRFSAERPKGSFSTLEIQRTEQGDSAMYLCASSPGGRGGYTFGSGTRLTVV.

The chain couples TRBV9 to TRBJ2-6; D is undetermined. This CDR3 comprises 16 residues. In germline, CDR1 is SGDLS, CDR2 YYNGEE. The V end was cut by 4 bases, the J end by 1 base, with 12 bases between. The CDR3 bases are TGTGCCAGCAGCCCCCGAGCCGTTTCTGGGGCCAACGTCCTGACTTTC. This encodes CASSPRAVSGANVLTF.

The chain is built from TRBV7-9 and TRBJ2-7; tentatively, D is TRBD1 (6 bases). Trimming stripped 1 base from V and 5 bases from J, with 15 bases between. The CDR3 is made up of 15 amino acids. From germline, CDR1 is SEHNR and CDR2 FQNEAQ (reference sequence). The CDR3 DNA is TGTGCCAGCAGCTTAGGTGCCGGACAGCCCCACGAGCAGTACTTC. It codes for CASSLGAGQPHEQYF.

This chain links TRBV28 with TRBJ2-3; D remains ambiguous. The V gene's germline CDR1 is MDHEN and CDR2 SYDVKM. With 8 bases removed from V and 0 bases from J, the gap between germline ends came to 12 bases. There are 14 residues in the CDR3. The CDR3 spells CASGNGLSTDTQYF. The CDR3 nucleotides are TGTGCCAGCGGTAACGGGCTCAGCACAGATACGCAGTATTTT.

CDR3 nucleotide sequence: TGCAGCGTTAAGACAGGAACTTTGGAGACCCAGTACTTC. As protein: CSVKTGTLETQYF. This chain links TRBV29-1 with TRBJ2-5; possible D gene TRBD1, 6 bases. The CDR3 covers 13 residues. Trimming took 5 bases from V and 5 from J, leaving 15 bases between them. Germline CDR1 SQVTM, CDR2 ANQGSEA. Filled out from reference TRBV29-1 and TRBJ2-5, the complete variable domain reads SAVISQKPSRDICQRGTSLTIQCQVDSQVTMMFWYRQQPGQSLTLIATANQGSEATYESGFVIDKFPISRPNLTFSTLTVSNMSPEDSSIYLCSVKTGTLETQYFGPGTRLLVL.

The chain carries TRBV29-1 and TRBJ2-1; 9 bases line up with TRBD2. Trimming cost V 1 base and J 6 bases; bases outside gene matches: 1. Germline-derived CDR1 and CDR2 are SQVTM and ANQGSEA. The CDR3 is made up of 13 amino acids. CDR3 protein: CSVEGLAANEQFF. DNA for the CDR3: TGCAGCGTTGAAGGACTAGCGGCCAATGAGCAGTTCTTC.